The clone carrying this TCR beta chain was recorded many times. No antigen is known for it. Amplified material comprised TCR beta CDR3 regions derived from RNA transcripts. In the first round, RT-PCR was carried out with HTBI primers, and a multiplex PCR formed the second round. MiXCR was run by TCRdb on the multiplex PCR reads, yielding one entry per CDR3 protein. The data show some 370,000 distinct CDR3 sequences, with 17% seen just once and roughly 2.4% held by the top ten. The entry originates in a study of Graves' ophthalmopathy and Graves' hyperthyroidism. As the starting material, roughly 9.8 ml of fresh peripheral blood yielded the PBMCs. Points from the study as a whole: Ophthalmopathy progression prediction by the model yielded a sensitivity of approximately 70% and a specificity of under 80%. Appearing in blood as well were most expanded thyroid clonotypes above 0.001 frequency.

The ends were cut back, 5 bases at V and 2 bases at J, with 18 bases in the middle. The germline gives CDR1 SGHAT, CDR2 FQDESV (reference sequence). The CDR3 contains 17 residues. Sequences were obtained from peripheral blood. This receptor was obtained from an adult woman with stable Graves' hyperthyroidism. The V gene is TRBV11-1, the J gene TRBJ2-2; TRBD1 might be the D (5 bases). The CDR3, as DNA: TGTGCCAGCAGCCCATCAGGGCAGCGCGGAAACACCGGGGAGCTGTTTTTT. This sequence encodes CASSPSGQRGNTGELFF. The full variable domain, with the rest looked up from reference TRBV11-1 and TRBJ2-2, is EAEVAQSPRYKITEKSQAVAFWCDPISGHATLYWYRQILGQGPELLVQFQDESVVDDSQLPKDRFSAERLKGVDSTLKIQPAELGDSAMYLCASSPSGQRGNTGELFFGEGSRLTVL.